This record covers a single T cell receptor (beta chain). A second PCR of about 7 to 12 cycles used a sample-barcoded 5' primer and a J-beta primer mix. MiXCR was run by TCRdb on the 5' RACE reads, yielding one entry per CDR3 protein. The sample holds approximately 880,000 distinct CDR3 sequences, around 48% seen once. The data belong to a study of blood T cells in healthy people across ages. This CDR3 has 17 residues. With 2 bases clipped from V and 1 base from J, the junction kept 5 bases outside the gene matches. The germline CDR1 and CDR2 sequences are SEHNR and FQNEAQ (reference sequence). Sequencing was performed on blood. The V and J genes are TRBV7-9 and TRBJ2-1; 10 nucleotides align to TRBD1. This TCR derives from a man aged 25 to 40 in good health. The chain's CDR3 is CASSLPTGQGSYNEQFF. As DNA, the CDR3 is TGTGCCAGCAGCTTACCAACGGGACAGGGGTCCTACAATGAGCAGTTCTTC.